The entry below gives a single T cell receptor beta chain sequence along with its context. Antigen: not known. The assay was immunoSEQ multiplex PCR, and TCRdb's table has in-frame clones only and misses some. The sample yields under 45,000 clones, around 90% seen once. Per germline, CDR1 SGHRS and CDR2 YFSETQ. CDR3 length: 15 residues. Trimming took 0 bases from V and 4 from J; bases not matched to a gene: 3. This sample is drawn from a study of T cell responses to AZD1222 COVID-19 vaccine. Regarding the study as a whole: Just five to seven people given AZD1222 tested seropositive at baseline. Donors skewed white British and female; clonal diversity was possibly underestimated. The study reported that nearly half of spike-specific TCRs target unmutated variant regions. Two doses of AZD1222 preceded a rise in Spike-specific TCR breadth and depth.

The gene calls are TRBV5-1 and TRBJ2-1, with 8 bases matching TRBD1. Sequenced material: peripheral blood, taken 28 days after the second dose of the MenACWY control vaccine. This receptor was obtained from an adult who received the MenACWY meningococcal vaccine as a control. CDR3 sequence reads: CASSLEGQAYNEQFF. CDR3 bases: TGCGCCAGCAGCTTGGAGGGACAGGCTTACAATGAGCAGTTCTTC.